Included here is one T cell receptor beta chain sequence, with context. Generated by immunoSEQ multiplex PCR, the TCRdb table keeps only in-frame clones and is missing some. Among around 100,000 clones, around nine tenths were seen once, and the ten largest hold less than 2%. This sample is drawn from a study of T cell changes during pregnancy in multiple sclerosis. CDR1 and CDR2 (germline): LNHDA, SQIVND (reference sequence). The CDR3 sequence is 16 residues long. Trimming cost V 3 bases and J 2 bases; bases outside gene matches: 7. The input for sequencing was peripheral blood, taken in the third trimester of pregnancy. V usage is TRBV19 and J usage is TRBJ2-7, with 10 bases identical to TRBD1. This sequence was found in a female donor with multiple sclerosis, enrolled in a pregnancy study. CDR3 residues: CASSMRQGARAYEQYF. CDR3 nucleotides: TGTGCCAGTAGTATGCGACAGGGGGCGAGGGCCTACGAGCAGTACTTC.